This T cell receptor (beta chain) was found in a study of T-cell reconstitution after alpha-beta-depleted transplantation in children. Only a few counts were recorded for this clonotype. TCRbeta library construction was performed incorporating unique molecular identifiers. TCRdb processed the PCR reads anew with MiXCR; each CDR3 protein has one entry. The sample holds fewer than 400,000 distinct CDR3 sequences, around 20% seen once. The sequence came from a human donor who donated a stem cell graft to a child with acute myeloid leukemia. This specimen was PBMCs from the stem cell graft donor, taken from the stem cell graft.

The CDR3 sequence: CSVQSNTGELFF. In DNA, the CDR3 is TGCAGCGTTCAGTCGAACACCGGGGAGCTGTTTTTT. The J gene is TRBJ2-2, the V gene TRBV29-1; no clear D. Trimming left V 5 bases short and J 0 bases short, with 4 bases between. The CDR3 runs 12 residues. Germline V gene lookup returns CDR1 SQVTM and CDR2 ANQGSEA.